This TCR beta chain was captured in a study of a mutant IDH1 vaccine in newly diagnosed glioma. Across the whole study: Vaccination followed radiotherapy alone by 4-6 weeks, or accompanied temozolomide cycles. Study-wide points: Vaccine-induced immune responses were detected in around 93% of patients.

In germline, CDR1 is SEHNR, CDR2 FQNEAQ (reference sequence). The ends were cut back, 1 base at V and 7 bases at J, with 10 bases in the middle. The CDR3 is 13 amino acids. Here immunoSEQ multiplex PCR was the method, and the copy in TCRdb shows in-frame clones only, minus some. The sample yields 35,000 to 40,000 clones, 84% seen once. Stated time point: week 11, during vaccination. A single vaccine dose contained 300 ug of mutant IDH1 20-mer peptide, and topical imiquimod was used with it. As for this clone: The antigen is undetermined.

This TCR came from a man aged 40-50 years with glioma. The sequences come from PBMCs, collected from a glioma patient whose treatment included an IDH1 peptide vaccine. The chain employs TRBV7-9 and TRBJ1-2; possible D gene TRBD1, 5 bases. Written as DNA, the CDR3 is TGTGCCAGCAGCTTAGAGGGGACCCTTGGCTACACCTTC. Protein product: CASSLEGTLGYTF.